Presented here are 22 T cell receptor beta chains from one specimen sequenced in a study of blood T cell repertoires in COVID-19. Libraries were prepared by immunoSEQ multiplex PCR; TCRdb keeps only in-frame clonotypes and omits some of them. This sample yields about 63,000 clones, of which approximately 78% are seen a single time; about 3.8% belongs to the top ten. The sequenced material came from PBMCs or T cells enriched from blood (not recorded which). The receptors come from a woman aged 40 to 55 with acute COVID-19.

This clone was found a few times. V is TRBV27 and J is TRBJ2-2; D is undetermined. The germline CDR1 and CDR2 sequences are MNHEY and SMNVEV (reference sequence). The length of the CDR3 is 14 residues. Trimming cost V 6 bases and J 1 base, with 9 bases left between them. The CDR3 loop is CASSLTGNTGELFF. CDR3 coding DNA: TGTGCCAGCAGCTTGACGGGGAACACCGGGGAGCTGTTTTTT.

CDR3 in DNA: TGTGCCAGCAGTGCGGAGGGAAACTATGGCTACACCTTC. The encoded protein is CASSAEGNYGYTF. The rearrangement uses TRBV25-1 and TRBJ1-2, with D unclear. Germline V lookup: CDR1 MGHDK, CDR2 SYGVNS. The ends were cut back, 4 bases at V and 2 bases at J, with 8 bases in the middle. This CDR3 has 13 residues.

This chain connects TRBV4-2 to TRBJ1-4, with 8 bases identical to TRBD1. CDR1 is LGHNA and CDR2 is YNFKEQ in the germline V gene. J gave up 7 bases and V 3 bases, and 7 bases lay outside the gene matches. This CDR3 is 15 amino acids long. The CDR3 sequence is CASSHDRGKGEKLFF. CDR3 nucleotide sequence: TGTGCCAGCAGCCATGACAGGGGTAAGGGTGAAAAACTGTTTTTT.

This clone occurred once. V is TRBV24-1 and J is TRBJ2-1; 9 bases fit TRBD1. Per germline, CDR1 KGHDR and CDR2 SFDVKD. V lost 4 bases to trimming and J lost 4 bases; unmatched junction nucleotides: 7. CDR3 size: 16 residues. The CDR3 DNA is TGTGCCACCAGTGAACGGGGACAGGGATTTTACAATGAGCAGTTCTTC. Protein: CATSERGQGFYNEQFF.

The chain carries TRBV7-9 and TRBJ2-3; the D is unclear. V lost 5 bases to trimming and J lost 7 bases, with 13 bases between them. CDR3 length: 13 residues. Germline CDR1 is SEHNR and CDR2 is FQNEAQ (reference sequence). Here the CDR3 reads CASSDRLGYTQYF. CDR3 bases: TGTGCCAGCAGCGACCGTCTAGGCTATACGCAGTATTTT.

The chain uses TRBV14 and TRBJ2-5; 9 bases match TRBD1. CDR1 is SGHDN and CDR2 is FVKESK in the germline V gene. With V trimmed by 6 bases and J by 7 bases, 9 bases remained unmatched. This CDR3 region has 14 residues. Here the CDR3 DNA reads TGTGCCAGCAGGCGGACAGGGGAAGAGGCGACCCAGTACTTC. Protein: CASRRTGEEATQYF.

The V and J genes are TRBV19 and TRBJ1-3; 7 bases match TRBD1. The V and J ends lost 3 bases and 0 bases, in that order; junction bases with no gene match: 2. There are 15 residues in the CDR3. Germline assignment: CDR1 LNHDA and CDR2 SQIVND (reference sequence). The CDR3 protein is CASSMWDSSGNTIYF. For the CDR3, the DNA is TGTGCCAGTAGTATGTGGGACAGCTCTGGAAACACCATATATTTT.

The chain links TRBV18 to TRBJ2-7; 7 bases line up with TRBD2. This CDR3 contains 14 residues. Trimming took 3 bases from V and 7 from J; bases not matched to a gene: 9. Per germline, CDR1 KGHSH and CDR2 LQKENI. The CDR3 DNA reads as TGTGCCAGCTCACCGATGTCTACAGCGGGGGAGCAGTACTTC. It translates to CASSPMSTAGEQYF.

The V and J genes are TRBV5-8 and TRBJ2-3; 14 positions match TRBD2. This CDR3 contains 19 residues. Looked up from germline, CDR1 is SGHTS and CDR2 is YDEGEE. The J segment lost 3 bases and the V segment lost 0 bases, leaving 9 bases of the junction unmatched. The chain's CDR3 is CASSLGGLAGGGLTDTQYF. The CDR3 DNA sequence: TGTGCCAGCAGCTTGGGTGGACTAGCGGGAGGAGGTTTGACAGATACGCAGTATTTT.

CDR3 residues: CASSQDFRGQPQHF. DNA of the CDR3: TGCGCCAGCAGCCAAGATTTTCGGGGTCAGCCCCAGCATTTT. The chain employs TRBV4-1 and TRBJ1-5; D is uncertain. Per germline, CDR1 MGHRA and CDR2 YSYEKL. V dropped 0 bases and J dropped 6 bases, with 9 bases sitting between them. The CDR3 is 14 residues long.

This chain joins TRBV11-2 and TRBJ1-1; D gene unclear. CDR1 and CDR2 from the germline V gene are SGHAT and FQNNGV. V lost 5 bases and J 8 bases, leaving 15 bases between the germline ends. The CDR3 is 13 amino acids. In nucleotides, the CDR3 is TGTGCCAGCAGCCCAACCACAGCAGGAGAAGCTTTCTTT. The encoded protein is CASSPTTAGEAFF.

The rearrangement links TRBV28 to TRBJ2-2; 8 bases match TRBD1. This CDR3 has 17 residues. V lost 2 bases to trimming and J lost 2 bases; unmatched junction nucleotides: 7. Germline loops: CDR1 MDHEN, CDR2 SYDVKM. The CDR3 region has the DNA TGTGCCAGCAGTTTACTAACTGGACAGGGAAACACCGGGGAGCTGTTTTTT. Its protein product is CASSLLTGQGNTGELFF. Variable domain in full (rest from reference TRBV28 and TRBJ2-2): DVKVTQSSRYLVKRTGEKVFLECVQDMDHENMFWYRQDPGLGLRLIYFSYDVKMKEKGDIPEGYSVSREKKERFSLILESASTNQTSMYLCASSLLTGQGNTGELFFGEGSRLTVL.

This clone came up once. The chain carries TRBV5-1 and TRBJ1-1, with TRBD1 matching 7 bases. V lost 4 bases to trimming and J lost 0 bases; unmatched junction nucleotides: 9. The CDR3 covers 16 residues. Germline CDR1 reads SGHRS; CDR2 reads YFSETQ. The DNA of the CDR3 is TGCGCCAGCAGCCCACAGCAACAGGGGTTGAACACTGAAGCTTTCTTT. This gives the protein CASSPQQQGLNTEAFF.

The chain couples TRBV19 to TRBJ1-5, with 8 bases aligning to TRBD1. Germline values: CDR1 LNHDA, CDR2 SQIVND (reference sequence). Trimming cost V 6 bases and J 0 bases; bases outside gene matches: 4. This CDR3 region has 15 residues. CDR3 protein: CASRADRASNQPQHF. The DNA for the CDR3 is TGTGCCAGTAGGGCGGACAGGGCTAGCAATCAGCCCCAGCATTTT.

A single count supports this clone. This rearrangement joins TRBV5-1 to TRBJ2-3; unclear D gene. This CDR3 comprises 14 residues. With 0 bases removed from V and 6 bases from J, the gap between germline ends came to 11 bases. Germline V gives CDR1 SGHRS, CDR2 YFSETQ. The CDR3 coding sequence is TGCGCCAGCAGCTTGGCCTCACAGTTGGATACGCAGTATTTT. As protein: CASSLASQLDTQYF.

The CDR3 DNA reads as TGTGCCAGCAGTTACTCCTCATCGGACACCGTGGATGGCTACACCTTC. Protein sequence: CASSYSSSDTVDGYTF. The V gene is TRBV6-5, the J gene TRBJ1-2; D possibly corresponds to TRBD1 (5 bases). Germline V CDR1 and CDR2: MNHEY, SVGAGI. The CDR3 spans 16 residues. The V gene lost 0 bases and the J gene lost 6 bases, with 17 bases spanning the gap.

About this clone: Other DNA sequences of this sample code for an identical CDR3. The V gene is TRBV9, the J gene TRBJ2-2, with 9 positions matching TRBD2. V lost 5 bases to trimming and J lost 1 base; unmatched junction nucleotides: 0. Germline assignment: CDR1 SGDLS and CDR2 YYNGEE. The CDR3 is 14 amino acids. Here the CDR3 reads CASRTSGNTGELFF. The CDR3 coding sequence is TGTGCCAGCAGGACTAGCGGGAACACCGGGGAGCTGTTTTTT. Full variable domain (remainder filled in from reference TRBV9 and TRBJ2-2): DSGVTQTPKHLITATGQRVTLRCSPRSGDLSVYWYQQSLDQGLQFLIQYYNGEERAKGNILERFSAQQFPDLHSELNLSSLELGDSALYFCASRTSGNTGELFFGEGSRLTVL.

The chain couples TRBV5-1 to TRBJ2-2; TRBD1 agrees at 12 bases. With V trimmed by 3 bases and J by 4 bases, 13 bases remained unmatched. The length of the CDR3 is 19 residues. Germline V lookup: CDR1 SGHRS, CDR2 YFSETQ. CDR3 coding DNA: TGCGCCAGCAGCTCCGGGACAGGGGGCGTTCGGCGAGGCACCGGGGAGCTGTTTTTT. Its translation: CASSSGTGGVRRGTGELFF.

The chain is built from TRBV2 and TRBJ2-5; D unclear. V was shortened by 0 bases and J by 4 bases, with 15 bases between the two germline ends. The germline CDR1 and CDR2 sequences are SNHLY and FYNNEI. This CDR3 region has 16 residues. CDR3 residues: CASSEALASRRETQYF. The CDR3 DNA is TGTGCCAGCAGTGAAGCGTTGGCTAGTCGAAGAGAGACCCAGTACTTC. The variable domain in full, with the rest retrieved from reference TRBV2 and TRBJ2-5, is EPEVTQTPSHQVTQMGQEVILRCVPISNHLYFYWYRQILGQKVEFLVSFYNNEISEKSEIFDDQFSVERPDGSNFTLKIRSTKLEDSAMYFCASSEALASRRETQYFGPGTRLLVL.

V and J are TRBV9 and TRBJ1-1; 11 nucleotides align to TRBD1. CDR1 is SGDLS and CDR2 is YYNGEE in the germline V gene. The CDR3 sequence is 16 residues long. The V and J ends lost 4 bases and 0 bases, in that order; junction bases with no gene match: 5. CDR3 DNA: TGTGCCAGCAGCCCCGGACAGGGGGCGATGAACACTGAAGCTTTCTTT. Translated, it gives CASSPGQGAMNTEAFF.

This rearrangement joins TRBV7-9 to TRBJ1-1; D is undetermined. Trimming took 5 bases from V and 4 from J, leaving 8 bases between them. Per germline, CDR1 SEHNR and CDR2 FQNEAQ (reference sequence). This CDR3 spans 12 amino acids. CDR3 nucleotides: TGTGCCAGCAGCCCGACAAGCACTGAAGCTTTCTTT. It encodes CASSPTSTEAFF.

The J gene is TRBJ2-7, the V gene TRBV9; 7 positions agree with TRBD1. The CDR3 is 14 residues long. Germline values: CDR1 SGDLS, CDR2 YYNGEE. The ends lost 4 bases at V and 0 bases at J; junction bases unmatched: 4. The CDR3 region has the DNA TGTGCCAGCAGCCCCAACAGGGGCTCCTACGAGCAGTACTTC. Amino acid sequence: CASSPNRGSYEQYF.